This entry lists 4 T cell receptor beta chains sequenced from one sample in a study of T cells in Graves' hyperthyroidism and ophthalmopathy (dated by TCRdb to the late 2010s). Library method: multiplex PCR. The sample was run on an Illumina HiSeq 2000. The TCR beta CDR3 regions were amplified from the RNA transcripts. A first-round RT-PCR of the TCR CDR3 used the HTBI primer set with the Qiagen OneStep RT-PCR kit. In TCRdb, the public reads were trimmed at Q25 with fastp and aligned with MiXCR, with productive beta chains retained. Under each unique CDR3 protein, matching rows form one entry showing the most common genes and DNA. The sample profile shows under 400,000 distinct CDR3 sequences; roughly 15% of them were found once. The ten top clones hold about 20% of the sample. Sequenced: blood. These TCRs come from a woman aged 55 to 70 with Graves' ophthalmopathy.

This clonotype was detected many times. The CDR3 reads CASNRGTPHTGELFF. As DNA, the CDR3 is TGTGCCAGCAACAGGGGGACACCTCACACCGGGGAGCTGTTTTTT. The chain links TRBV6-2 or TRBV6-3 to TRBJ2-2; 8 positions match TRBD1. With V trimmed by 7 bases and J by 3 bases, 7 bases remained unmatched. The CDR3 covers 15 residues. Per germline, CDR1 MNHEY and CDR2 SVGEGT.

This clonotype was seen at least ten times. This chain joins TRBV5-1 and TRBJ2-3, with 9 nucleotides matching TRBD2. J lost 6 bases, V lost 3 bases, and 8 bases had no gene match. Per germline, CDR1 SGHRS and CDR2 YFSETQ. CDR3 size: 15 residues. CDR3 loop: CASSSASGTADTQYF. DNA of the CDR3: TGCGCCAGCAGCTCGGCTAGCGGGACAGCGGATACGCAGTATTTT.

This clonotype was found many times. This chain connects TRBV5-1 to TRBJ2-2; tentatively, D is TRBD1 (5 bases). Trimming left V 2 bases short and J 6 bases short, with 11 bases between. CDR1 is SGHRS, CDR2 YFSETQ, per germline. The length of the CDR3 is 14 residues. CDR3 loop: CASSFYQGPGELFF. CDR3 bases: TGCGCCAGCAGCTTTTACCAGGGCCCCGGGGAGCTGTTTTTT.

This clonotype was seen ten or more times. The rearrangement links TRBV11-2 to TRBJ1-1; TRBD1 aligns across 9 bases. Looked up from germline, CDR1 is SGHAT and CDR2 is FQNNGV. The CDR3 loop spans 15 amino acids. Unmatched junction bases numbered 7, after V lost 3 bases and J lost 5 bases. The CDR3: CASSFSTGGGTEAFF. CDR3 coding DNA: TGTGCCAGCAGCTTCTCGACAGGGGGAGGGACTGAAGCTTTCTTT.